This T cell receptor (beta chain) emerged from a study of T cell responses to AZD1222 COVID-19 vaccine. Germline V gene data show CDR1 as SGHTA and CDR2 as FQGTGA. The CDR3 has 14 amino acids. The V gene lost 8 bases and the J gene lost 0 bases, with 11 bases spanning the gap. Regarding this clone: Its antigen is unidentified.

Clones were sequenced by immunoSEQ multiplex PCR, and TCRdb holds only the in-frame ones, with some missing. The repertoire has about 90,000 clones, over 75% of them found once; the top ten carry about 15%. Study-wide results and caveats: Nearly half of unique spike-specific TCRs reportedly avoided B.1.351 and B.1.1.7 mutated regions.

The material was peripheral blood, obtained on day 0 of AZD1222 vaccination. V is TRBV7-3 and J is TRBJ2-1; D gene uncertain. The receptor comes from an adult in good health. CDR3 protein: CASRVDPSYNEQFF. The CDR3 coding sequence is TGTGCCAGCCGTGTGGACCCCTCCTACAATGAGCAGTTCTTC.